This T cell receptor beta chain was recorded in a study of OX40 agonist ivuxolimab in advanced cancers. Turning to the study itself: Ivuxolimab was administered intravenously to patients at 0.01 to 10 mg/kg every 2 weeks.

A word on this clone: The sample holds other DNA sequences that translate to the same CDR3.

Libraries were prepared by immunoSEQ multiplex PCR; TCRdb keeps only in-frame clonotypes and omits some of them. The sample records 80,000 to 100,000 clones, approximately 94% being singletons. The TCR comes from an adult with an advanced solid tumor such as melanoma, head and neck, liver or kidney cancer. The sequenced sample was CD4+ or CD8+ T cells sorted from blood, obtained in a trial of the OX40 agonist ivuxolimab.

CDR3 loop: CASSITASYEQYF. CDR3 DNA: TGTGCCAGTAGTATCACAGCCTCCTACGAGCAGTACTTC. J is TRBJ2-7 and V is TRBV19; no clear D gene. The CDR3 is made up of 13 amino acids. V gave up 3 bases and J gave up 0 bases, with 6 bases separating them. CDR1 is LNHDA, CDR2 SQIVND, per germline (reference sequence).